This TCR beta chain was identified during a study of T cells in Graves' hyperthyroidism and ophthalmopathy. Background on the study: Upon initial diagnosis and before any treatment, peripheral blood was collected. Study results and caveats: Clonotypes that were expanded in thyroid above 0.001 mostly appeared in blood too.

CDR3 length: 17 amino acids. Germline loops: CDR1 SNHLY, CDR2 FYNNEI. The trim removed 5 bases at V and 2 bases at J, leaving 10 bases unmatched. This clonotype is labeled as medium-sized (0.01 to 0.1%). Its antigen is not known. Amplified regions were TCR beta CDR3 sequences from RNA transcripts. HTBI primers drove first-round RT-PCR of the TCR CDR3. TCRdb re-derived calls from the multiplex PCR reads in MiXCR, one entry per CDR3 protein. The sample lists approximately 25,000 distinct CDR3 sequences; roughly 45% were seen once. Thyroid ultrasound, orbital computed tomography, clinical symptoms, and serum thyroxine and TRAb underpinned diagnoses.

The chain joins TRBV2 to TRBJ2-3, with TRBD2 identical over 10 bases. The TCR comes from a woman aged 25 to 39 with Graves' hyperthyroidism. Sample: blood. DNA for the CDR3: TGTGCCAGCAGTTACCCTCGACTAGCGGGTTTCACAGATACGCAGTATTTT. It is translated as CASSYPRLAGFTDTQYF.